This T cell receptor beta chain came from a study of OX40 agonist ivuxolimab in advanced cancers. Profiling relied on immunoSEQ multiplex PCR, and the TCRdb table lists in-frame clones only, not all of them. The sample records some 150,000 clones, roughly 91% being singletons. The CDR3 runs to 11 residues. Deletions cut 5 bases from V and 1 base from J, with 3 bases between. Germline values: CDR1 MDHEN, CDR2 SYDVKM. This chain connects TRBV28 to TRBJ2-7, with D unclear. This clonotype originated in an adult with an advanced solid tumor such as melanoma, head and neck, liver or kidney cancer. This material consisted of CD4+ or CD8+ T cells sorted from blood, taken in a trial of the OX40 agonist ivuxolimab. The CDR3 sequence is CASSRSYEQYF. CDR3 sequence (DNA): TGTGCCAGCAGTCGGTCCTACGAGCAGTACTTC.